These 31 T cell receptor beta chains originate from one sample sequenced in a study of blood T cell repertoires in COVID-19. Produced via immunoSEQ multiplex PCR; TCRdb's table is partial and in-frame only. This sample has fewer than 700,000 clones; roughly 89% occur once, and the top ten carry around 7.8%. The sequencing input was peripheral blood. These receptors all come from a woman between 45 and 60 years old with COVID-19, enrolled during active disease.

The chain has TRBV29-1 and TRBJ1-2, with 8 bases matching TRBD1. The CDR3 loop spans 13 amino acids. Unmatched junction bases numbered 4, after V lost 2 bases and J lost 5 bases. Germline CDR1 reads SQVTM; CDR2 reads ANQGSEA. In nucleotides, the CDR3 is TGCAGCGTTGAACAGGGGGCTCTGTATGGCTACACCTTC. The encoded protein is CSVEQGALYGYTF. Drawing the rest from reference TRBV29-1 and TRBJ1-2, the complete variable domain is SAVISQKPSRDICQRGTSLTIQCQVDSQVTMMFWYRQQPGQSLTLIATANQGSEATYESGFVIDKFPISRPNLTFSTLTVSNMSPEDSSIYLCSVEQGALYGYTFGSGTRLTVV.

This rearrangement joins TRBV6-5 to TRBJ1-2; D is undetermined. Per the germline V gene, CDR1 is MNHEY and CDR2 is SVGAGI. There are 13 residues in the CDR3. Trimming shortened V by 8 bases and J by 4 bases, and 14 bases separated the two germline ends. The CDR3: CASLGDVLYGYTF. The CDR3, as DNA: TGTGCCAGCTTGGGAGATGTCCTCTATGGCTACACCTTC.

The chain employs TRBV29-1 and TRBJ2-7; D is unclear. Looked up from germline, CDR1 is SQVTM and CDR2 is ANQGSEA. Trimming stripped 3 bases from V and 4 bases from J, with 10 bases between. This CDR3 is 12 amino acids long. The CDR3 bases are TGCAGCGTTGATGTGAGACTTTACGAGCAGTACTTC. Amino acids: CSVDVRLYEQYF.

This clone was seen once. The rearrangement uses TRBV3-1 (or the pseudogene TRBV3-2) and TRBJ2-7; perhaps TRBD2 as D (6 bases). The CDR3 runs 15 residues. Germline values: CDR1 LGHDT, CDR2 YNNKEL (reference sequence). The germline V and J ends were trimmed by 4 bases and 4 bases, with 17 bases remaining between them. The CDR3 spells CASSPQSAGGYEQYF. The CDR3 DNA sequence: TGTGCCAGCAGCCCTCAGTCAGCCGGGGGTTACGAGCAGTACTTC.

This clone was seen only once. The J gene is TRBJ2-7, the V gene TRBV15, with D possibly matching TRBD2 (6 bases). The CDR3 covers 15 residues. V lost 2 bases and J 4 bases, leaving 15 bases between the germline ends. Per germline, CDR1 LNHNV and CDR2 YYDKDF (reference sequence). The CDR3, as DNA: TGTGCCACCAGCAGAAATCCGGGGGTGTCGTACGAGCAGTACTTC. Residues: CATSRNPGVSYEQYF.

V is TRBV12-3 or TRBV12-4 and J is TRBJ1-4; the match to TRBD1 covers 10 bases. This CDR3 region has 13 residues. V shed 4 bases and J 11 bases; nucleotides not matched to a gene: 4. The CDR3 nucleotides are TGTGCCAGCAGTTGGGACAGGGGTGGGAAACTGTTTTTT. This translates into CASSWDRGGKLFF.

The chain joins TRBV5-6 to TRBJ2-6; D is uncertain. From germline, CDR1 is SGHDT and CDR2 YYEEEE. The CDR3 runs to 15 residues. Trimming removed 4 bases from V and 1 base from J, with 9 bases in between. DNA for the CDR3: TGTGCCAGCAGCGCCGGAGTTTCTGGGGCCAACGTCCTGACTTTC. It is translated as CASSAGVSGANVLTF.

The chain uses TRBV28 and TRBJ2-1, with 7 bases that match TRBD1. The CDR3 has 13 amino acids. Looked up from germline, CDR1 is MDHEN and CDR2 is SYDVKM. With 6 bases clipped from V and 7 bases from J, the junction kept 6 bases outside the gene matches. CDR3 nucleotide sequence: TGTGCCAGCAGCCCGGGACAGCCGAATGAGCAGTTCTTC. Its protein product is CASSPGQPNEQFF.

This chain uses TRBV11-3 with TRBJ2-3; a possible D gene is TRBD2 (6 bases). The germline V and J ends were trimmed by 1 base and 4 bases, with 9 bases remaining between them. CDR1 and CDR2 (germline): SGHNT, YENEEA. There are 14 residues in the CDR3. The CDR3, as DNA: TGTGCCAGCAGCTTAGCAGGAGGGGCAGATACGCAGTATTTT. Protein: CASSLAGGADTQYF.

The rearrangement joins TRBV6-2 or TRBV6-3 to TRBJ1-1, with 8 nucleotides matching TRBD1. Germline assignment: CDR1 MNHEY and CDR2 SVGEGT. The CDR3 has 16 amino acids. The V gene end was trimmed by 2 bases and the J gene end by 3 bases; junction bases not matched to a gene: 8. The CDR3 bases are TGTGCCAGCAGTTACCCGTCAGGGGGCTCTGACACTGAAGCTTTCTTT. It specifies CASSYPSGGSDTEAFF.

The chain combines TRBV18 with TRBJ2-3, with 9 bases that match TRBD2. The V segment lost 3 bases and the J segment 1 base; nucleotides outside the gene matches: 5. The CDR3 extends over 16 amino acids. Per the germline V gene, CDR1 is KGHSH and CDR2 is LQKENI. CDR3 region: CASSPRGGAGTDTQYF. The CDR3 nucleotides are TGTGCCAGCTCACCGCGCGGGGGGGCTGGCACAGATACGCAGTATTTT.

J is TRBJ2-7 and V is TRBV13; TRBD2 aligns across 7 bases. J gave up 7 bases and V 5 bases, and 2 bases lay outside the gene matches. The germline V gene encodes CDR1 PRHDT and CDR2 FYEKMQ (reference sequence). The CDR3 covers 11 residues. In DNA form, the CDR3 reads TGTGCCAGCAGCACCGGGGGGGAGCAGTACTTC. It codes for CASSTGGEQYF.

This chain links TRBV28 with TRBJ2-6, with D possibly TRBD1 on 5 matching bases. The germline CDR1 and CDR2 sequences are MDHEN and SYDVKM. V shed 8 bases and J shed 0 bases, with 14 bases lying between them. This CDR3 has 16 residues. CDR3 protein: CASGTGGISGANVLTF. The CDR3 region has the DNA TGTGCCAGCGGAACAGGTGGCATCTCTGGGGCCAACGTCCTGACTTTC.

The rearrangement uses TRBV28 and TRBJ1-2; 7 positions agree with TRBD1. The CDR3 covers 13 residues. V shed 4 bases and J 4 bases; nucleotides not matched to a gene: 3. Germline V CDR1 and CDR2: MDHEN, SYDVKM. The CDR3 region has the DNA TGTGCCAGCAGTTCGTACAGGGGCTATGGCTACACCTTC. It encodes CASSSYRGYGYTF.

This clone was seen a few times. CDR3: CASTPVSQAYEQYF. CDR3 DNA sequence: TGTGCCAGCACGCCGGTCAGCCAGGCCTACGAGCAGTACTTC. This chain links TRBV6-6 with TRBJ2-7; D uncertain. V shed 7 bases and J shed 2 bases, with 15 bases lying between them. This CDR3 has 14 amino acids. Germline V gene sequence: CDR1 MNHNY, CDR2 SVGAGI (reference sequence).

The V call is TRBV6-1, the J call TRBJ2-5; D may be TRBD2 (6 bases). Germline values: CDR1 MNHNS, CDR2 SASEGT. This CDR3 is 16 amino acids long. V shed 2 bases and J shed 2 bases, with 15 bases lying between them. CDR3 DNA sequence: TGTGCCAGCAGTGAATCCCGGGTGGCGGGGCAAGAGACCCAGTACTTC. It codes for CASSESRVAGQETQYF.

The sample holds one count of this clone. The chain uses TRBV19 and TRBJ2-2; D may be TRBD2 (6 bases). Trimming removed 9 bases from V and 2 bases from J, with 16 bases in between. Germline CDR1 and CDR2: LNHDA and SQIVND (reference sequence). This CDR3 comprises 15 residues. The CDR3 coding sequence is TGTGCCAGACCTAACCGGGAGCTAAACACCGGGGAGCTGTTTTTT. It yields the protein CARPNRELNTGELFF.

This clone was detected once. The chain joins TRBV3-1 (or the pseudogene TRBV3-2) to TRBJ1-5, with D unclear. The ends were cut back, 0 bases at V and 8 bases at J, with 11 bases in the middle. From germline, CDR1 is LGHDT and CDR2 YNNKEL (reference sequence). This CDR3 has 14 residues. The CDR3 bases are TGTGCCAGCAGCCAAGAGAGCGGCGGAGAGCCCCAGCATTTT. It codes for CASSQESGGEPQHF.

The sample holds one count of this clone. The chain carries TRBV5-1 and TRBJ2-7; TRBD1 matches 9 bases. CDR1 and CDR2 (germline): SGHRS, YFSETQ. The length of the CDR3 is 15 residues. With 5 bases clipped from V and 6 bases from J, the junction kept 12 bases outside the gene matches. The CDR3 coding sequence is TGCGCCAGCAGTCCAAGTGGGGACAGGGACGCCGAGCAGTACTTC. This codes for CASSPSGDRDAEQYF.

This chain uses TRBV28 with TRBJ2-3; D may be TRBD1 (6 bases). The V gene's germline CDR1 is MDHEN and CDR2 SYDVKM. Trimming stripped 8 bases from V and 7 bases from J, with 13 bases between. This CDR3 comprises 12 residues. CDR3 nucleotides: TGTGCCAGCTGGGGGCCAGTCAATACGCAGTATTTT. Translated, it gives CASWGPVNTQYF.

V usage is TRBV29-1 and J usage is TRBJ1-4, with 7 bases identical to TRBD1. V gave up 4 bases and J gave up 4 bases; unmatched junction bases: 6. Germline V gene data show CDR1 as SQVTM and CDR2 as ANQGSEA. CDR3 size: 14 residues. The CDR3 loop is CSVGVTGLNEKLFF. The CDR3 nucleotides read TGCAGCGTTGGGGTGACAGGGCTTAATGAAAAACTGTTTTTT.

This clone was detected only a few times. The chain is built from TRBV6-6 and TRBJ1-2, with 7 positions matching TRBD1. The CDR3 has 14 amino acids. After removal of 6 bases from V and 6 bases from J, the junction contained 10 bases not matched to a gene. Germline V gene sequence: CDR1 MNHNY, CDR2 SVGAGI (reference sequence). CDR3: CASSLDRQQDGYTF. The CDR3 region has the DNA TGTGCCAGCAGCCTGGACAGGCAGCAGGATGGCTACACCTTC.

This clone has only a few counts. Other DNA sequences in the sample encode the same CDR3. V and J are TRBV5-1 and TRBJ2-1; 7 bases map to TRBD2. Germline CDR1 and CDR2: SGHRS and YFSETQ. After removal of 0 bases from V and 4 bases from J, the junction contained 4 bases not matched to a gene. The CDR3 is made up of 15 amino acids. The CDR3 bases are TGCGCCAGCAGCTTGGGGTCTAGCGGATACAATGAGCAGTTCTTC. It is translated as CASSLGSSGYNEQFF.

This chain connects TRBV4-1 to TRBJ2-5; no definite D call. Germline V CDR1 and CDR2: MGHRA, YSYEKL. There are 15 residues in the CDR3. Trimming pared 4 bases from V and 5 bases from J, leaving 17 bases between. CDR3 in amino acids: CASSRTGERGETQYF. The CDR3 DNA follows: TGCGCCAGCAGCCGAACTGGAGAGCGCGGTGAGACCCAGTACTTC.

The chain recombines TRBV7-9 with TRBJ2-2, with 8 nucleotides matching TRBD2. V dropped 5 bases and J dropped 0; count of bases not matched to a gene: 2. This CDR3 is 15 amino acids long. The V gene's germline CDR1 is SEHNR and CDR2 FQNEAQ (reference sequence). The CDR3, as DNA: TGTGCCAGCAGCCTTAGCGGGGCGAACACCGGGGAGCTGTTTTTT. Translated: CASSLSGANTGELFF. The entire variable domain, with the rest obtained from reference TRBV7-9 and TRBJ2-2, is as follows: DTGVSQNPRHKITKRGQNVTFRCDPISEHNRLYWYRQTLGQGPEFLTYFQNEAQLEKSRLLSDRFSAERPKGSFSTLEIQRTEQGDSAMYLCASSLSGANTGELFFGEGSRLTVL.

This clone was counted between two and nine times. The chain couples TRBV12-3 or TRBV12-4 to TRBJ1-3; 7 nucleotides line up with TRBD1. J was trimmed by 4 bases and V by 8 bases; bases with no gene match: 5. The CDR3 length is 13 residues. The CDR3 nucleotides are TGTGCCAGCGGGACAGTCTCAGGAAACACCATATATTTT. It yields the protein CASGTVSGNTIYF.

This clone was detected once. The same CDR3 can be traced to other DNA sequences in this sample. The chain joins TRBV19 to TRBJ2-7; 9 nucleotides agree with TRBD1. After removal of 3 bases from V and 1 base from J, the junction contained 1 base not matched to a gene. Germline CDR1 and CDR2: LNHDA and SQIVND (reference sequence). The CDR3 is made up of 14 amino acids. As DNA, the CDR3 is TGTGCCAGTAGTATTGGGACAGGGTCCTACGAGCAGTACTTC. Protein: CASSIGTGSYEQYF.

On this clone: Other nucleotide sequences from this sample produce the same CDR3. The J gene is TRBJ2-2, the V gene TRBV2, with 8 bases fitting TRBD1. The CDR3 loop spans 13 amino acids. CDR1 is SNHLY, CDR2 FYNNEI, per germline. V was pared by 5 bases and J by 5 bases, with 1 base of the junction left unmatched. CDR3 sequence (DNA): TGTGCCAGCAGTAGGACAGGGACCGGGGAGCTGTTTTTT. Protein product: CASSRTGTGELFF.

This chain uses TRBV11-2 with TRBJ2-2; D may be TRBD2 (5 bases). Trimming removed 2 bases at V and 5 bases at J, with 15 bases between. The germline V gene has CDR1 SGHAT and CDR2 FQNNGV. The CDR3 covers 16 residues. This CDR3 is CASSLPYGRGTGELFF. The CDR3 DNA reads as TGTGCCAGCAGCTTACCGTATGGGCGCGGGACCGGGGAGCTGTTTTTT. The full variable domain, rest sourced from reference TRBV11-2 and TRBJ2-2, is EAGVAQSPRYKIIEKRQSVAFWCNPISGHATLYWYQQILGQGPKLLIQFQNNGVVDDSQLPKDRFSAERLKGVDSTLKIQPAKLEDSAVYLCASSLPYGRGTGELFFGEGSRLTVL.

The J gene is TRBJ1-4, the V gene TRBV9; no firm D call. This CDR3 has 13 amino acids. The ends were cut back, 0 bases at V and 5 bases at J, with 5 bases in the middle. Germline V gene lookup returns CDR1 SGDLS and CDR2 YYNGEE. The CDR3 DNA is TGTGCCAGCAGCGTAGACAGAAATGAAAAACTGTTTTTT. It codes for CASSVDRNEKLFF. The variable domain in full, with the rest retrieved from reference TRBV9 and TRBJ1-4, is DSGVTQTPKHLITATGQRVTLRCSPRSGDLSVYWYQQSLDQGLQFLIQYYNGEERAKGNILERFSAQQFPDLHSELNLSSLELGDSALYFCASSVDRNEKLFFGSGTQLSVL.

This sequence joins TRBV5-5 and TRBJ2-7, with D perhaps TRBD1 (6 bases). The germline gives CDR1 SGHKS, CDR2 YYEKEE (reference sequence). This CDR3 region has 14 residues. Between the trimmed V and J ends, which lost 0 bases and 3 bases, there was a span of 10 bases. The CDR3 nucleotides are TGTGCCAGCAGCTTGGGGCAGGGGATCTACGAGCAGTACTTC. Its translation: CASSLGQGIYEQYF.